This T cell receptor (beta chain) was captured by sequencing in a study of blood T cell repertoires in COVID-19. Overall study: Samples of COVID-19 (acute and convalescent) were obtained from the United States, Italy and Spain. From T cells, B-cell-depleted T cells, or PBMCs came the material, which was cDNA or gDNA.

CDR1 and CDR2 (germline): SNHLY, FYNNEI. Trimming cost V 6 bases and J 5 bases, with 19 bases left between them. CDR3 length equals 16 residues. As processed by the authors: Reference gene primer amplification gave nucleated cell count estimates. Here immunoSEQ multiplex PCR was the method, and the copy in TCRdb shows in-frame clones only, minus some. Clone size and the V and J calls come from that table; the DNA yielded D and trimming. The sample yields a few hundred thousand clones, approximately 84% seen once. The specimen was peripheral blood. The rearrangement uses TRBV2 and TRBJ2-2, with a tentative D call TRBD2 (6 bases). The receptor was isolated from a woman between 25 and 40 years old who had recovered from COVID-19. Here the CDR3 reads CASRGRGAPGTGELFF. The CDR3 DNA sequence: TGTGCCAGCAGGGGCCGCGGGGCCCCGGGGACCGGGGAGCTGTTTTTT.